What follows are 29 T cell receptor beta chains derived from one specimen sequenced in a study of T cells in Graves' hyperthyroidism and ophthalmopathy (dated by TCRdb to the late 2010s). The library was made by multiplex PCR. Sequencing was carried out with an Illumina HiSeq 2000. TCR beta CDR3 regions were amplified from RNA transcripts. The first round of RT-PCR for the TCR CDR3 was performed with the HTBI primer set and the Qiagen OneStep RT-PCR kit. TCRdb's own reprocessing of the public reads used fastp at Q25 and MiXCR and kept productive beta chains. Records with the same CDR3 protein are collapsed into one entry carrying the most frequent genes and DNA. The sample has 490,000 or so distinct CDR3 sequences on record, under 25% of them singletons. Around 47% of the sample comes from the top ten. Sequencing was performed on blood. The receptors shown here come from a woman in her 70s with Graves' ophthalmopathy.

This clonotype occurred a few times. The genes are TRBV6-5 and TRBJ1-1; D is undetermined. CDR1 MNHEY and CDR2 SVGAGI come from the germline V gene. Trimming removed 0 bases at V and 4 bases at J, with 12 bases between. The CDR3 runs 15 residues. CDR3 amino acids: CASSYSFEGFTEAFF. Here the CDR3 DNA reads TGTGCCAGCAGTTACTCGTTTGAGGGATTCACTGAAGCTTTCTTT.

A few counts support this clonotype. This sequence joins TRBV15 and TRBJ1-4; D unresolved. This CDR3 is 14 amino acids long. The V gene lost 2 bases and the J gene lost 4 bases, with 8 bases spanning the gap. The V gene's germline CDR1 is LNHNV and CDR2 YYDKDF (reference sequence). Here the CDR3 reads CATSRLSLNEKLFF. CDR3 nucleotides: TGTGCCACCAGCAGACTATCTCTTAATGAAAAACTGTTTTTT.

The J gene is TRBJ1-1, the V gene TRBV30; TRBD1 is a possible D gene (5 bases). The CDR3 totals 15 residues. The V end lost 3 bases, the J end lost 4 bases, and 18 bases lay between the germline ends. Germline-derived CDR1 and CDR2 are GTSNPN and SVGIG (reference sequence). The CDR3 nucleotides are TGTGCCTGGAGGGTGGGACGCCGTTCGGGCACTGAAGCTTTCTTT. It is translated as CAWRVGRRSGTEAFF.

This rearrangement joins TRBV28 to TRBJ1-4; TRBD1 aligns across 8 bases. Germline V lookup: CDR1 MDHEN, CDR2 SYDVKM. With V trimmed by 5 bases and J by 10 bases, 9 bases remained unmatched. This CDR3 comprises 14 residues. The CDR3, as DNA: TGTGCCAGCAGTCAGGGGGCAGGGAGGGGAAAACTGTTTTTT. Its protein is CASSQGAGRGKLFF.

This clonotype was picked up many times. The chain carries TRBV7-3 and TRBJ2-1; 7 bases align to TRBD2. Germline V gene lookup returns CDR1 SGHTA and CDR2 FQGTGA. Trimming took 5 bases from V and 0 from J; bases not matched to a gene: 4. The CDR3 is 15 amino acids. CDR3 region: CASSTRGSSYNEQFF. The CDR3 bases are TGTGCCAGCAGCACCCGCGGGAGCTCCTACAATGAGCAGTTCTTC.

A few counts support this clonotype. V and J are TRBV19 and TRBJ2-1; possibly TRBD2 for D (6 bases). The CDR3 runs to 15 residues. The V gene's germline CDR1 is LNHDA and CDR2 SQIVND (reference sequence). Trimming removed 5 bases at V and 5 bases at J, with 16 bases between. Written as DNA, the CDR3 is TGTGCCAGTAGTTCCCCGGCGGGAAGCAACAATGAGCAGTTCTTC. Translation: CASSSPAGSNNEQFF.

This clonotype occurred many times. The chain has TRBV28 and TRBJ2-2; D is ambiguous. V dropped 5 bases and J dropped 6 bases, with 7 bases sitting between them. The CDR3 sequence is 12 residues long. Per germline, CDR1 MDHEN and CDR2 SYDVKM. CDR3 residues: CASSPPAGELFF. CDR3 DNA sequence: TGTGCCAGCAGTCCGCCCGCCGGGGAGCTGTTTTTT.

This sequence joins TRBV29-1 and TRBJ1-2; tentatively, D is TRBD1 (5 bases). Trimming took 7 bases from V and 9 from J, leaving 18 bases between them. The CDR3 runs to 12 residues. Germline-derived CDR1 and CDR2 are SQVTM and ANQGSEA. The CDR3 bases are TGCAGCGCTGACCTGCCAGGGAAAAGCTACACCTTC. Translating it yields CSADLPGKSYTF.

This clonotype showed up just a few times. This chain links TRBV2 with TRBJ1-6, with 9 bases fitting TRBD1. CDR1 and CDR2 (germline): SNHLY, FYNNEI. V gave up 5 bases and J gave up 6 bases; unmatched junction bases: 8. CDR3 length: 16 residues. In nucleotides, the CDR3 is TGTGCCAGCAGTCCCTCGACAGGGGGTAGTAATTCACCCCTCCACTTT. It codes for CASSPSTGGSNSPLHF.

This clonotype was picked up many times. This rearrangement joins TRBV6-1 to TRBJ1-2; 8 positions agree with TRBD1. There are 14 residues in the CDR3. Germline CDR1 and CDR2: MNHNS and SASEGT. J gave up 6 bases and V 6 bases, and 9 bases lay outside the gene matches. CDR3 sequence: CASRPTGTGNGYTF. The CDR3 bases are TGTGCCAGCAGACCCACCGGGACAGGAAATGGCTACACCTTC.

This clonotype was seen at least ten times. The chain combines TRBV6-1 with TRBJ1-1; 12 nucleotides agree with TRBD1. The CDR3 length is 17 residues. Per germline, CDR1 MNHNS and CDR2 SASEGT. V shed 8 bases and J 4 bases; nucleotides not matched to a gene: 14. CDR3 DNA: TGTGCCAGCGCCCAACCCGGGGGGACAGGGGGCGTCACTGAAGCTTTCTTT. Its translation is CASAQPGGTGGVTEAFF.

This chain uses TRBV6-5 with TRBJ1-1; 8 positions match TRBD1. Germline values: CDR1 MNHEY, CDR2 SVGAGI. This CDR3 contains 16 residues. With 5 bases clipped from V and 7 bases from J, the junction kept 15 bases outside the gene matches. The CDR3 DNA follows: TGTGCCAGCAGTGACTTGCGTAACAGGGGGTTAGGTGAAGCTTTCTTT. It translates to CASSDLRNRGLGEAFF.

This clonotype has at least ten counts. V is TRBV19 and J is TRBJ1-2, with D maybe TRBD1 (5 bases). Germline CDR1 is LNHDA and CDR2 is SQIVND (reference sequence). Trimming stripped 3 bases from V and 4 bases from J, with 12 bases between. The CDR3 runs to 14 residues. The CDR3 loop is CASSIEKGSYGYTF. In DNA, the CDR3 is TGTGCCAGTAGTATTGAAAAGGGGAGCTATGGCTACACCTTC.

V is TRBV5-1 and J is TRBJ1-6; 7 nucleotides line up with TRBD1. V lost 4 bases and J lost 5; bases outside the gene matches: 6. The germline V gene encodes CDR1 SGHRS and CDR2 YFSETQ. This CDR3 is built from 15 residues. The CDR3 DNA reads TGCGCCAGCAGCCAAGCAGGGGGGAATAATTCACCCCTCCACTTT. It encodes CASSQAGGNNSPLHF. The full variable domain, in which reference TRBV5-1 and TRBJ1-6 provide the parts outside the CDR3, is KAGVTQTPRYLIKTRGQQVTLSCSPISGHRSVSWYQQTPGQGLQFLFEYFSETQRNKGNFPGRFSGRQFSNSRSEMNVSTLELGDSALYLCASSQAGGNNSPLHFGNGTRLTVT.

The chain combines TRBV29-1 with TRBJ2-7; tentative D call: TRBD2 (6 bases). Germline lookup yields CDR1 SQVTM and CDR2 ANQGSEA. The CDR3 extends over 15 amino acids. The ends were cut back, 6 bases at V and 5 bases at J, with 23 bases in the middle. CDR3 region: CSVLGGVGFGNEQYF. CDR3 DNA: TGCAGCGTCCTAGGAGGGGTTGGGTTTGGCAACGAGCAGTACTTC.

CDR3 in DNA: TGTGCCAGCGGGTCACAGGCCCCCGGGGAGCTGTTTTTT. This translates into CASGSQAPGELFF. The J gene is TRBJ2-2, the V gene TRBV12-3 or TRBV12-4; a possible D gene is TRBD1 (5 bases). With 8 bases removed from V and 6 bases from J, the gap between germline ends came to 13 bases. CDR3 length: 13 amino acids.

CDR3 region: CASSPGRLTDTQYF. The CDR3 DNA reads TGTGCCAGCAGTCCGGGACGCTTGACAGATACGCAGTATTTT. V gene TRBV6-1 combines with J gene TRBJ2-3; the D gene could be TRBD1 or TRBD2 (5 bases each). V was shortened by 5 bases and J by 3 bases, with 12 bases between the two germline ends. The CDR3 is 14 residues long. Germline assignment: CDR1 MNHNS and CDR2 SASEGT.

Only a few counts were recorded for this clonotype. The chain employs TRBV29-1 and TRBJ2-1; the D is unclear. Germline CDR1 SQVTM, CDR2 ANQGSEA. V shed 5 bases and J shed 3 bases, with 8 bases lying between them. CDR3 length: 12 residues. This CDR3 reads CSVFSIYNEQFF. The DNA for the CDR3 is TGCAGCGTTTTCTCCATCTACAATGAGCAGTTCTTC.

The chain employs TRBV30 and TRBJ1-4, with 9 nucleotides matching TRBD1. V gave up 6 bases and J gave up 8 bases; unmatched junction bases: 7. This CDR3 is built from 13 residues. Germline V gene data show CDR1 as GTSNPN and CDR2 as SVGIG (reference sequence). In nucleotides, the CDR3 is TGTGCCTGCCAAACAGGGGGCAAAGAAAAACTGTTTTTT. Translating gives CACQTGGKEKLFF.

V usage is TRBV6-1 and J usage is TRBJ1-3; D is possibly TRBD1 (5 bases). V shed 3 bases and J shed 0 bases, with 21 bases lying between them. This CDR3 comprises 19 residues. Germline V CDR1 and CDR2: MNHNS, SASEGT. The DNA of the CDR3 is TGTGCCAGCAGTGAGAACCCCTCCGGGACTGATTTCTCTGGAAACACCATATATTTT. This encodes CASSENPSGTDFSGNTIYF.

The chain uses TRBV7-2 and TRBJ2-7; 9 bases map to TRBD1. The CDR3 extends over 14 amino acids. Unmatched junction bases numbered 9, after V lost 5 bases and J lost 7 bases. Germline V gene lookup returns CDR1 SGHTA and CDR2 FQGNSA. CDR3 loop: CASSRGLDRGEQYF. The CDR3 nucleotides are TGTGCCAGCAGCCGAGGGCTAGACAGGGGGGAGCAGTACTTC.

This clonotype was counted many times. The chain carries TRBV7-2 and TRBJ2-1; 10 bases map to TRBD2. The CDR3 is 16 residues long. Per germline, CDR1 SGHTA and CDR2 FQGNSA. Trimming took 0 bases from V and 9 from J; bases not matched to a gene: 8. CDR3 DNA: TGTGCCAGCAGCTTAGCGCTCGCTAGCGGGAGTTTTGAGCAGTTCTTC. Amino acid sequence: CASSLALASGSFEQFF.

The chain recombines TRBV7-2 with TRBJ2-7, with D perhaps TRBD1 or TRBD2 (6 bases each). The V end lost 4 bases, the J end lost 4 bases, and 17 bases lay between the germline ends. Germline assignment: CDR1 SGHTA and CDR2 FQGNSA. CDR3 length: 15 residues. CDR3 in amino acids: CASSSTVGGGYEQYF. In DNA form, the CDR3 reads TGTGCCAGCAGCTCGACGGTCGGAGGGGGGTACGAGCAGTACTTC.

The chain employs TRBV19 and TRBJ2-5; 9 bases align to TRBD2. Germline CDR1 LNHDA, CDR2 SQIVND (reference sequence). The J segment lost 1 base and the V segment lost 4 bases, leaving 4 bases of the junction unmatched. The CDR3 runs to 15 residues. The CDR3 region is CASSTSGVLQETQYF. CDR3 nucleotides: TGTGCCAGTAGTACTAGCGGGGTACTCCAAGAGACCCAGTACTTC.

The gene calls are TRBV6-9 and TRBJ2-3; D might be TRBD1 or TRBD2, each matching 5 bases. CDR1 and CDR2 (germline): MNHGY, SVAAGI. Trimming left V 3 bases short and J 4 bases short, with 17 bases between. The CDR3 covers 16 residues. This chain's CDR3 is CASSYPGTSGADTQYF. DNA of the CDR3: TGTGCCAGCAGTTACCCCGGGACCAGCGGCGCAGATACGCAGTATTTT.

As for this clonotype: A much larger clone lies a single base off, so this may be a read error. This chain joins TRBV28 and TRBJ2-7; 9 positions agree with TRBD1. Germline V CDR1 and CDR2: MDHEN, SYDVKM. The CDR3 length is 14 residues. The CDR3 spells CASTKTGTGYERYF. Here the CDR3 DNA reads TGTGCCAGCACTAAAACCGGGACAGGGTACGAGCGGTACTTC.

This clonotype was picked up many times. This sequence joins TRBV6-1 and TRBJ1-2, with D uncertain. CDR3 length: 15 amino acids. Germline CDR1 is MNHNS and CDR2 is SASEGT. V was shortened by 2 bases and J by 7 bases, with 17 bases between the two germline ends. CDR3: CASSESHADLRGYTF. DNA of the CDR3: TGTGCCAGCAGTGAAAGCCACGCGGACTTACGTGGCTACACCTTC.

This clonotype was seen a few times. The rearrangement joins TRBV5-5 to TRBJ2-5; 7 nucleotides match TRBD1. The V gene end was trimmed by 5 bases and the J gene end by 3 bases; junction bases not matched to a gene: 4. The CDR3 runs to 13 residues. The germline CDR1 and CDR2 sequences are SGHKS and YYEKEE (reference sequence). CDR3 DNA: TGTGCCAGCAGTTTTACAGGGGAAGAGACCCAGTACTTC. Translation gives CASSFTGEETQYF.

This clonotype was picked up many times. The DNA for the CDR3 is TGTGCCAGCAGCCCCTCGACAGGTCTATATGGCTACACCTTC. Protein product: CASSPSTGLYGYTF. V usage is TRBV9 and J usage is TRBJ1-2, with D possibly TRBD1 on 6 matching bases. From germline, CDR1 is SGDLS and CDR2 YYNGEE. CDR3 length: 14 residues. Trimming cost V 4 bases and J 5 bases, with 15 bases left between them.